These 8 T cell receptor beta chains were all obtained from the same sample, sequenced in a study of blood T cell repertoires in COVID-19 (dated by TCRdb to the early 2020s). Library method: the immunoSEQ multiplex PCR assay. Held by TCRdb, this immuneACCESS table contains in-frame sequences only and omits some clones. Under half of the omission traces to an unresolved V gene where checked; the cause of the rest is unknown. Within this sample are roughly 250,000 clones, with around 88% of them counted one time only. Roughly 1.2% of the sample goes to the ten largest clones. Source material: PBMCs or T cells enriched from blood (not recorded which). Receptors originate from a woman aged 40 to 50 with acute COVID-19.

Many counts were recorded for this clone. This sequence joins TRBV11-2 and TRBJ2-2; D perhaps matches TRBD1 (5 bases). V was shortened by 1 base and J by 4 bases, with 13 bases between the two germline ends. The CDR3 is made up of 16 amino acids. CDR1 and CDR2 (germline): SGHAT, FQNNGV. CDR3 DNA: TGTGCCAGCAGCTTAGGAAGGGGAACGGCCACCGGGGAGCTGTTTTTT. Residues: CASSLGRGTATGELFF.

The rearrangement links TRBV7-9 to TRBJ2-1; possibly TRBD2 for D (5 bases). The CDR3 is made up of 15 amino acids. The germline V and J ends were trimmed by 8 bases and 0 bases, with 14 bases remaining between them. CDR1 SEHNR and CDR2 FQNEAQ come from the germline V gene (reference sequence). CDR3 bases: TGTGCCAGCGGGGTTATGGACTCCTCCTACAATGAGCAGTTCTTC. It codes for CASGVMDSSYNEQFF. Full variable domain (outside the CDR3, taken from reference TRBV7-9 and TRBJ2-1): DTGVSQNPRHKITKRGQNVTFRCDPISEHNRLYWYRQTLGQGPEFLTYFQNEAQLEKSRLLSDRFSAERPKGSFSTLEIQRTEQGDSAMYLCASGVMDSSYNEQFFGPGTRLTVL.

CDR3 sequence: CASRDSGGTIYF. The DNA for the CDR3 is TGTGCCAGCAGAGATTCAGGGGGAACCATATATTTT. The chain links TRBV6-5 to TRBJ1-3; 7 bases align to TRBD1. This CDR3 region has 12 residues. Trimming at V came to 6 bases and at J to 10 bases, leaving 6 bases not matched to a gene. Per the germline V gene, CDR1 is MNHEY and CDR2 is SVGAGI.

This chain links TRBV10-2 with TRBJ2-2; the match to TRBD2 covers 7 bases. The V gene's germline CDR1 is WSHSY and CDR2 SAAADI. Germline trimming cut 6 bases from V and 3 bases from J; bases unmatched to any gene: 4. The CDR3 runs 14 residues. CDR3 loop: CASRLALDTGELFF. In DNA, the CDR3 is TGCGCCAGCAGACTAGCGCTTGACACCGGGGAGCTGTTTTTT.

The rearrangement links TRBV18 to TRBJ2-3; D unresolved. Germline values: CDR1 KGHSH, CDR2 LQKENI. Trimming left V 3 bases short and J 1 base short, with 11 bases between. The length of the CDR3 is 15 residues. DNA of the CDR3: TGTGCCAGCTCACCCGCCGGTCGGGGCACAGATACGCAGTATTTT. It codes for CASSPAGRGTDTQYF.

The chain combines TRBV19 with TRBJ2-2, with a weak D call TRBD2 (6 bases). The CDR3 totals 15 residues. CDR1 LNHDA and CDR2 SQIVND come from the germline V gene (reference sequence). V gave up 2 bases and J gave up 6 bases, with 13 bases separating them. CDR3: CASSILAGRSGELFF. The CDR3 nucleotides are TGTGCCAGTAGTATATTGGCGGGAAGGTCCGGGGAGCTGTTTTTT.

This clone has just a few counts. This sequence joins TRBV19 and TRBJ1-2, with 11 bases fitting TRBD1. The CDR3 is made up of 16 amino acids. V was pared by 5 bases and J by 8 bases, with 13 bases of the junction left unmatched. CDR1 is LNHDA, CDR2 SQIVND, per germline (reference sequence). CDR3 nucleotide sequence: TGTGCCAGTAGTTTACGAGTCGGACAGGGGGCGAGAGGCTACACCTTC. This codes for CASSLRVGQGARGYTF.

V is TRBV18 and J is TRBJ1-3; perhaps TRBD1 as D (5 bases). The germline CDR1 and CDR2 sequences are KGHSH and LQKENI. Between the trimmed V and J ends, which lost 6 bases and 0 bases, there was a span of 9 bases. The CDR3 sequence is 14 residues long. For the CDR3, the DNA is TGTGCCAGCTCCCCCGACAGCTCTGGAAACACCATATATTTT. As protein: CASSPDSSGNTIYF. Combining the CDR3 with reference TRBV18 and TRBJ1-3 gives the whole variable domain NAGVMQNPRHLVRRRGQEARLRCSPMKGHSHVYWYRQLPEEGLKFMVYLQKENIIDESGMPKERFSAEFPKEGPSILRIQQVVRGDSAAYFCASSPDSSGNTIYFGEGSWLTVV.